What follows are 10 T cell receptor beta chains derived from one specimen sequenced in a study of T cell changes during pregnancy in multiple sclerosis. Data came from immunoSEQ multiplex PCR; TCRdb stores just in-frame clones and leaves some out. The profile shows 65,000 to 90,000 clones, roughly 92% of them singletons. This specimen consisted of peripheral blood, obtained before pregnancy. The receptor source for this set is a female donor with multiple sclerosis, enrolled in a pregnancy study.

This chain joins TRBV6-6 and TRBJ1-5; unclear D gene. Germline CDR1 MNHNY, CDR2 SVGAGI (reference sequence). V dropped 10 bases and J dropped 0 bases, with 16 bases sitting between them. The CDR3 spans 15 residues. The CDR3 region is CATLAGEYSNQPQHF. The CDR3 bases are TGTGCCACGCTGGCCGGGGAATATAGCAATCAGCCCCAGCATTTT.

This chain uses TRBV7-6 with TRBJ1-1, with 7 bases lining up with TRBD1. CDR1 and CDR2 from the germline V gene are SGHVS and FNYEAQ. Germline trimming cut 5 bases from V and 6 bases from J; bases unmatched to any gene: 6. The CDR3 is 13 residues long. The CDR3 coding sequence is TGTGCCAGCAGCAAGGACAGGCTCTCTGAAGCTTTCTTT. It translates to CASSKDRLSEAFF.

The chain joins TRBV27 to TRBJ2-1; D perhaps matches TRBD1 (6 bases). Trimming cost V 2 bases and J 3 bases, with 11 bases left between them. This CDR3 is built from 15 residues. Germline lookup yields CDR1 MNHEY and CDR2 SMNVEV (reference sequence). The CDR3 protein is CASSLIQGSYNEQFF. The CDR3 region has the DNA TGTGCCAGCAGTTTAATCCAGGGGAGCTACAATGAGCAGTTCTTC.

In DNA form, the CDR3 reads TGCAGCGTTGATCTAGGCTACGAGCAGTACTTC. Translating gives CSVDLGYEQYF. This chain links TRBV29-1 with TRBJ2-7; D is undetermined. V shed 3 bases and J shed 3 bases, with 6 bases lying between them. The CDR3 covers 11 residues. From germline, CDR1 is SQVTM and CDR2 ANQGSEA.

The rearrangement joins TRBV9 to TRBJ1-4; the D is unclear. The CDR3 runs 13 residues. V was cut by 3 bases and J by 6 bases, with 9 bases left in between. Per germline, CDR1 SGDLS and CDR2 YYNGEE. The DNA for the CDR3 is TGTGCCAGCAGCGGAGGGTTTGATGAAAAACTGTTTTTT. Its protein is CASSGGFDEKLFF.

The chain's CDR3 is CASSPSGSHNEQFF. The CDR3 bases are TGTGCCAGCAGCCCTAGCGGGAGCCACAATGAGCAGTTCTTC. V usage is TRBV7-8 and J usage is TRBJ2-1; 10 positions match TRBD2. The CDR3 extends over 14 amino acids. CDR1 is SGHVS and CDR2 is FQNEAQ in the germline V gene. Trimming at V came to 5 bases and at J to 5 bases, leaving 3 bases not matched to a gene.

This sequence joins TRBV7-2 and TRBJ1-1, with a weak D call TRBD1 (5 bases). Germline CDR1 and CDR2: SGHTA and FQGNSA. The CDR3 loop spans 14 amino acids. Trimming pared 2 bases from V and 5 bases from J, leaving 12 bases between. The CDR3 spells CASSLTAGRTEAFF. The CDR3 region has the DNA TGTGCCAGCAGCTTAACGGCAGGGAGGACTGAAGCTTTCTTT. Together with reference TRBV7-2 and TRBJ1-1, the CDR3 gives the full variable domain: GAGVSQSPSNKVTEKGKDVELRCDPISGHTALYWYRQSLGQGLEFLIYFQGNSAPDKSGLPSDRFSAERTGGSVSTLTIQRTQQEDSAVYLCASSLTAGRTEAFFGQGTRLTVV.

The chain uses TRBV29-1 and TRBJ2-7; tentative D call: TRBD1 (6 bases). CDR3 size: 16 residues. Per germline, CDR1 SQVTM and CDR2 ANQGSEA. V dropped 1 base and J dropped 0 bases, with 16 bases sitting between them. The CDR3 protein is CSVEVNGRGPSYEQYF. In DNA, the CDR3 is TGCAGCGTTGAAGTTAACGGCAGGGGCCCCTCCTACGAGCAGTACTTC.

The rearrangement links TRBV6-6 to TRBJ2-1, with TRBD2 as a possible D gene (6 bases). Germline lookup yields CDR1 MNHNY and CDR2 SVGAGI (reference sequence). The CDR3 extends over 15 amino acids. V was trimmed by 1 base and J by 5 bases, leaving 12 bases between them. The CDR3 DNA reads TGTGCCAGCAGTTACTGGGGGGACCGTCACAATGAGCAGTTCTTC. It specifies CASSYWGDRHNEQFF.

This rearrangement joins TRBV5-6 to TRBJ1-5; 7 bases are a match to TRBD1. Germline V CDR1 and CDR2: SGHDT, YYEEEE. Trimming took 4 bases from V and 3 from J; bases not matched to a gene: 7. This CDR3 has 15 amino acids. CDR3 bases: TGTGCCAGCAGCCTCAGGGGGAGTTTCAATCAGCCCCAGCATTTT. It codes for CASSLRGSFNQPQHF.